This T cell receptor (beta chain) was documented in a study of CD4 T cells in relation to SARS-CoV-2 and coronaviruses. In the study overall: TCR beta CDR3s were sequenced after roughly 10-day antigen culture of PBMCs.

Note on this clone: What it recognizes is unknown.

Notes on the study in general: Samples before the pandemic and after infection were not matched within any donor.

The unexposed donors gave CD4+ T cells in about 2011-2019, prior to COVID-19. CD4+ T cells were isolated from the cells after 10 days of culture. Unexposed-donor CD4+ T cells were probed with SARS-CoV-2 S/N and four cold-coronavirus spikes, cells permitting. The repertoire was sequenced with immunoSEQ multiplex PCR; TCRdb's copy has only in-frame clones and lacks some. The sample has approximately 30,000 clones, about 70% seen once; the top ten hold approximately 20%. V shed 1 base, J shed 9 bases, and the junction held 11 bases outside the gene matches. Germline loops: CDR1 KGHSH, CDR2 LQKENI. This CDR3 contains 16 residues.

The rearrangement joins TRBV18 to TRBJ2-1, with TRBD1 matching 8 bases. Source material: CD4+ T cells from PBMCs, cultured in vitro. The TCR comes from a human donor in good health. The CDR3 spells CASSPLQGASPSEQFF. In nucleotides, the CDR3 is TGTGCCAGCTCACCACTGCAGGGGGCAAGCCCCAGTGAGCAGTTCTTC.